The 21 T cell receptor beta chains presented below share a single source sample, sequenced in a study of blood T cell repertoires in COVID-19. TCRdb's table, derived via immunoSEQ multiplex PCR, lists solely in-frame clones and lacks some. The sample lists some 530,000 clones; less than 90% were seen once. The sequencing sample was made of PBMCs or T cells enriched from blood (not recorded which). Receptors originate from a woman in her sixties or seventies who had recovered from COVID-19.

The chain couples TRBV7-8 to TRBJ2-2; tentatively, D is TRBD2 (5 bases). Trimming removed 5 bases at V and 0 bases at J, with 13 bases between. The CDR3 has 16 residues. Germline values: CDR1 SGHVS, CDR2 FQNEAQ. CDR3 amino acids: CASSTRWVTNTGELFF. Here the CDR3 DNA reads TGTGCCAGCAGCACTAGATGGGTGACGAACACCGGGGAGCTGTTTTTT.

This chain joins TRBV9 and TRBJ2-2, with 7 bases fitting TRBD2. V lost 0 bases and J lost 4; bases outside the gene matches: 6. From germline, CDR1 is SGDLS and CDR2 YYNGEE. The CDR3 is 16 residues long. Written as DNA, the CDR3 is TGTGCCAGCAGCGTAGTTGGCGGGGGTCCCACCGGGGAGCTGTTTTTT. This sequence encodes CASSVVGGGPTGELFF.

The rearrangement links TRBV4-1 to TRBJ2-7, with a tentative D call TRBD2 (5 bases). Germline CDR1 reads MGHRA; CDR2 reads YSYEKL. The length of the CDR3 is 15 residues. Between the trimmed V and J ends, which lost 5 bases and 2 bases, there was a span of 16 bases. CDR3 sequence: CASSTGPGVPYEQYF. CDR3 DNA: TGCGCCAGCAGCACCGGGCCCGGGGTTCCCTACGAGCAGTACTTC.

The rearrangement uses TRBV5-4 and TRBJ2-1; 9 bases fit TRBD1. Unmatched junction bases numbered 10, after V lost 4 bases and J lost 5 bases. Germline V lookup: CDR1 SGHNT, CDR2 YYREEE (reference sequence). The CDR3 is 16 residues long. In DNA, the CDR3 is TGTGCCAGCAGCATGCCCCGGGACAGGGACAACAATGAGCAGTTCTTC. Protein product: CASSMPRDRDNNEQFF.

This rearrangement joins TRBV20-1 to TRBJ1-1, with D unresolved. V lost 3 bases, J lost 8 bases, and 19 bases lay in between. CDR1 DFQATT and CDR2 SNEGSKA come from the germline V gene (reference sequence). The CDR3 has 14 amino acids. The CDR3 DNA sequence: TGCAGTGCTAGTAAAACAGAGCCCGTCGACGAAGCTTTCTTT. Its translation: CSASKTEPVDEAFF.

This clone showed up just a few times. The CDR3 nucleotides read TGCAGTGCTAGTGGCGAAGGGACTAGCGGGAGCACAGATACGCAGTATTTT. It is translated as CSASGEGTSGSTDTQYF. The rearrangement uses TRBV20-1 and TRBJ2-3; TRBD2 matches at 12 bases. CDR3 size: 17 residues. V dropped 3 bases and J dropped 0; count of bases not matched to a gene: 7. The germline V gene encodes CDR1 DFQATT and CDR2 SNEGSKA (reference sequence).

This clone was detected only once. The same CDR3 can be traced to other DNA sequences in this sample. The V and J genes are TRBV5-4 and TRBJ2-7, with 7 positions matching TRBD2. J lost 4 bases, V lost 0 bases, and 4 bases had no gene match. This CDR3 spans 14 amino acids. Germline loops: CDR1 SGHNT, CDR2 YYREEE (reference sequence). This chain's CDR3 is CASSLGGGGYEQYF. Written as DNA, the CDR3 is TGTGCCAGCAGCTTGGGTGGGGGAGGGTACGAGCAGTACTTC.

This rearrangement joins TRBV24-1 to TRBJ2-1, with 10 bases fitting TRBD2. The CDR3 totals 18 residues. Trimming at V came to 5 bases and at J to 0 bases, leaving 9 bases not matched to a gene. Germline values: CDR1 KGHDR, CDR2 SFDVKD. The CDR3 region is CATSGGSGGRSSYNEQFF. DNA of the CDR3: TGTGCCACCAGTGGGGGTAGCGGGGGGCGCAGCTCCTACAATGAGCAGTTCTTC.

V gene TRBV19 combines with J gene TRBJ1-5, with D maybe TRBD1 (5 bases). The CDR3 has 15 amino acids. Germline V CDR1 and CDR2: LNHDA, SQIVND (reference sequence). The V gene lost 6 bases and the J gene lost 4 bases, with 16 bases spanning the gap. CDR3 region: CASSLLGGVNQPQHF. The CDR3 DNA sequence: TGTGCCAGTAGCCTTCTGGGGGGGGTTAATCAGCCCCAGCATTTT.

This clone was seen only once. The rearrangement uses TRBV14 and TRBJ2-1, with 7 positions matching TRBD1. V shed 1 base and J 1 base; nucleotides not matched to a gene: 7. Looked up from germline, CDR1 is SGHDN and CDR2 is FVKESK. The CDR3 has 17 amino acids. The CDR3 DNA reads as TGTGCCAGCAGCCAAGTCGAGTACAGGGGTTCCTACAATGAGCAGTTCTTC. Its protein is CASSQVEYRGSYNEQFF.

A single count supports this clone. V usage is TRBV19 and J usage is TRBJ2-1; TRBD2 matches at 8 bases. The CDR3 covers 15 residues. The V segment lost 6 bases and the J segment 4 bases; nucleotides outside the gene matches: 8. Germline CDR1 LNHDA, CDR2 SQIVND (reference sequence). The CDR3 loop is CASRAGGNPYNEQFF. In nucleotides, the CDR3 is TGTGCCAGTAGGGCGGGGGGTAACCCTTACAATGAGCAGTTCTTC.

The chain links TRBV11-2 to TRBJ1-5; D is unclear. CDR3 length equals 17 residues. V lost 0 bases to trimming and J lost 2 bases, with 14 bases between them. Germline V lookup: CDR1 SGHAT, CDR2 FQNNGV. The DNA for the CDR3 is TGTGCCAGCAGCTTAGATCCGGGATTAATCGGCAATCAGCCCCAGCATTTT. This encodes CASSLDPGLIGNQPQHF.

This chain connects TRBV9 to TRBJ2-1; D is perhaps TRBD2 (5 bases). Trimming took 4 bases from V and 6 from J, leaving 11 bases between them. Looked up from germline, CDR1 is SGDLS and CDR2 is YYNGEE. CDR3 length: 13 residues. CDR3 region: CASSLETTNEQFF. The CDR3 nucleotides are TGTGCCAGCAGCCTCGAGACTACCAATGAGCAGTTCTTC.

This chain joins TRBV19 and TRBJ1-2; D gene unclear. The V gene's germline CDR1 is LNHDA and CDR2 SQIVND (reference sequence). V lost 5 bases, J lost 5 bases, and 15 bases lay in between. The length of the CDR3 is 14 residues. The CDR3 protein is CASSAQASSYGYTF. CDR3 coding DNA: TGTGCCAGTAGTGCCCAGGCATCATCTTATGGCTACACCTTC. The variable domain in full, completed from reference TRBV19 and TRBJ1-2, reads DGGITQSPKYLFRKEGQNVTLSCEQNLNHDAMYWYRQDPGQGLRLIYYSQIVNDFQKGDIAEGYSVSREKKESFPLTVTSAQKNPTAFYLCASSAQASSYGYTFGSGTRLTVV.

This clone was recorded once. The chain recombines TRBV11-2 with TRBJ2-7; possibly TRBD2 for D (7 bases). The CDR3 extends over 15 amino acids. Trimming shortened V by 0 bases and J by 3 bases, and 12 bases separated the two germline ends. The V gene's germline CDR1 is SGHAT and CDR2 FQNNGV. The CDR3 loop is CASSLDGGRFYEQYF. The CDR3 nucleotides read TGTGCCAGCAGCTTAGACGGGGGGCGCTTCTACGAGCAGTACTTC.

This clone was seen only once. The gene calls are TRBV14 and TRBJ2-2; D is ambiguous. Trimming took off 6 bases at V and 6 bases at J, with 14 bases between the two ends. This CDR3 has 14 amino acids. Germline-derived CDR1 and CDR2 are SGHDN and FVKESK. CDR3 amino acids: CASRVNIGSGELFF. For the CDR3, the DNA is TGTGCCAGCAGGGTCAATATCGGGTCCGGGGAGCTGTTTTTT. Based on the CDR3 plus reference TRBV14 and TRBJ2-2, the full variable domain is EAGVTQFPSHSVIEKGQTVTLRCDPISGHDNLYWYRRVMGKEIKFLLHFVKESKQDESGMPNNRFLAERTGGTYSTLKVQPAELEDSGVYFCASRVNIGSGELFFGEGSRLTVL.

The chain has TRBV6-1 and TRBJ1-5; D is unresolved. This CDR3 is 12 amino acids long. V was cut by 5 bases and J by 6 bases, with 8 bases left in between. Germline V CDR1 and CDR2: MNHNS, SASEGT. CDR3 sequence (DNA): TGTGCCAGCAGTCAAGTGAGTCAGCCCCAGCATTTT. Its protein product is CASSQVSQPQHF.

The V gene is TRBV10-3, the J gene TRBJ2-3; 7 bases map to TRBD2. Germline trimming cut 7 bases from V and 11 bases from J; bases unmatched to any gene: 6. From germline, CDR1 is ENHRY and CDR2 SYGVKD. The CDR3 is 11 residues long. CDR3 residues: CAINPGGKQYF. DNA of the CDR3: TGTGCCATCAATCCGGGGGGAAAGCAGTATTTT.

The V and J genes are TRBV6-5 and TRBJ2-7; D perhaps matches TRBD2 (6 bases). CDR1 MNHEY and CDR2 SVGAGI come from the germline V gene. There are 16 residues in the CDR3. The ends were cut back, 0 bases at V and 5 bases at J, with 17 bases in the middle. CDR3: CASSYSTPTGVHEQYF. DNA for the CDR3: TGTGCCAGCAGTTACTCTACCCCCACGGGGGTCCACGAGCAGTACTTC.

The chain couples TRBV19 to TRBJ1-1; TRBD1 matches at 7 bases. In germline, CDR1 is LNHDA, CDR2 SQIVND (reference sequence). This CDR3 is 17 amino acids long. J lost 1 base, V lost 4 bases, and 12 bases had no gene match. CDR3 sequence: CASSTSRTGVTNTEAFF. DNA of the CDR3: TGTGCCAGTAGTACTTCAAGGACAGGTGTCACGAACACTGAAGCTTTCTTT.

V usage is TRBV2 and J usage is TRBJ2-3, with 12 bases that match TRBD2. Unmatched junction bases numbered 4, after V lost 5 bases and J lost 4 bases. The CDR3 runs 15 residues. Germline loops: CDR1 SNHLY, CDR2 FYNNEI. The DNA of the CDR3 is TGTGCCAGCAGTTCTAGCGGGGGGGCGTCAGATACGCAGTATTTT. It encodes CASSSSGGASDTQYF. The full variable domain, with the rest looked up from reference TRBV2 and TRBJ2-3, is EPEVTQTPSHQVTQMGQEVILRCVPISNHLYFYWYRQILGQKVEFLVSFYNNEISEKSEIFDDQFSVERPDGSNFTLKIRSTKLEDSAMYFCASSSSGGASDTQYFGPGTRLTVL.